The 14 T cell receptor beta chains below were found in one sample sequenced in a study of T cell responses to AZD1222 COVID-19 vaccine. The repertoire was sequenced with immunoSEQ multiplex PCR; TCRdb's copy has only in-frame clones and lacks some. Among more than 150,000 clones, about nine tenths were seen once, and the ten largest hold approximately 1.9%. The material sequenced was peripheral blood, taken 28 days after the second AZD1222 dose. These receptors were obtained from an adult who received the AZD1222 COVID-19 vaccine.

The chain uses TRBV29-1 and TRBJ2-6, with D perhaps matching TRBD2 (6 bases). From germline, CDR1 is SQVTM and CDR2 ANQGSEA. V lost 6 bases, J lost 2 bases, and 11 bases lay in between. The CDR3 has 14 residues. Here the CDR3 reads CSVGEAAGANVLTF. Written as DNA, the CDR3 is TGCAGCGTGGGGGAGGCTGCTGGGGCCAACGTCCTGACTTTC.

The V gene is TRBV7-2, the J gene TRBJ1-2; D is perhaps TRBD1 (5 bases). Germline V gene lookup returns CDR1 SGHTA and CDR2 FQGNSA. V lost 11 bases, J lost 6 bases, and 16 bases lay in between. The CDR3 is made up of 12 amino acids. The CDR3 is CAGTFTGDGYTF. The CDR3 region has the DNA TGTGCCGGAACATTTACGGGGGATGGCTACACCTTC.

This chain links TRBV2 with TRBJ2-7; D might be TRBD2 (5 bases). V gave up 4 bases and J gave up 6 bases, with 16 bases separating them. Germline loops: CDR1 SNHLY, CDR2 FYNNEI. The CDR3 length is 14 residues. The CDR3 is CASSVRANEVEQYF. The CDR3 nucleotides read TGTGCCAGCAGTGTGAGGGCCAATGAGGTCGAGCAGTACTTC.

The CDR3 protein is CSVVLSGRFEYEQYF. CDR3 in DNA: TGCAGCGTCGTTCTTAGCGGGAGATTCGAGTACGAGCAGTACTTC. The chain recombines TRBV29-1 with TRBJ2-7; 9 nucleotides agree with TRBD2. The CDR3 is 15 residues long. Trimming took 6 bases from V and 4 from J; bases not matched to a gene: 13. The V gene's germline CDR1 is SQVTM and CDR2 ANQGSEA.

The chain has TRBV4-3 and TRBJ2-2, with D uncertain. Germline CDR1 reads LGHNA; CDR2 reads YSLEER. Trimming pared 0 bases from V and 2 bases from J, leaving 7 bases between. This CDR3 has 15 residues. The CDR3 nucleotides read TGCGCCAGCAGCCAAGATCTCGACAACACCGGGGAGCTGTTTTTT. As protein: CASSQDLDNTGELFF.

V is TRBV5-1 and J is TRBJ1-4, with D possibly TRBD1 on 5 matching bases. Trimming took 1 base from V and 3 from J, leaving 10 bases between them. CDR3 length equals 15 residues. From germline, CDR1 is SGHRS and CDR2 YFSETQ. DNA of the CDR3: TGCGCCAGCAGCTTGTCCTGGGACGCTAATGAAAAACTGTTTTTT. Translating it yields CASSLSWDANEKLFF.

With regard to this clone: The DNA is left out, because the CDR3 cannot be placed on it with certainty; the CDR3 is given as TCRdb lists it. The chain links TRBV5-1 to TRBJ1-2; the table's TRBD1 call for D was not verified on the DNA. Germline CDR1 is SGHRS and CDR2 is YFSETQ. The CDR3 sequence runs 16 residues, both termini included. Here the CDR3 reads CASSLGAGFGNGGYTF.

The chain recombines TRBV12-5 with TRBJ2-1, with 8 bases aligning to TRBD1. Germline lookup yields CDR1 LGHNT and CDR2 FRNRAP. The V and J ends lost 8 bases and 5 bases, in that order; junction bases with no gene match: 2. The CDR3 has 12 residues. As DNA, the CDR3 is TGTGCTAGTCAGGGGGCGGACAATGAGCAGTTCTTC. This translates into CASQGADNEQFF.

The CDR3 is CASSTQIGGADEKLFF. The CDR3 nucleotides are TGTGCCAGCTCGACCCAGATCGGCGGGGCAGATGAAAAACTGTTTTTT. The chain links TRBV18 to TRBJ1-4; D possibly corresponds to TRBD1 (5 bases). Germline-derived CDR1 and CDR2 are KGHSH and LQKENI. Trimming removed 6 bases at V and 6 bases at J, with 20 bases between. The CDR3 has 16 residues.

The chain couples TRBV10-3 to TRBJ1-1; D is unclear. Trimming stripped 5 bases from V and 3 bases from J, with 13 bases between. Looked up from germline, CDR1 is ENHRY and CDR2 is SYGVKD. The CDR3 loop spans 14 amino acids. The CDR3 DNA follows: TGTGCCATCAGTTCTAGGGATACGGACACTGAAGCTTTCTTT. Translated, it gives CAISSRDTDTEAFF.

The rearrangement uses TRBV7-2 and TRBJ2-3, with D uncertain. This CDR3 comprises 15 residues. V was cut by 4 bases and J by 2 bases, with 13 bases left in between. The germline V gene has CDR1 SGHTA and CDR2 FQGNSA. CDR3 sequence: CASSSTLVVTDTQYF. The CDR3 nucleotides read TGTGCCAGCAGCTCGACCTTAGTGGTCACAGATACGCAGTATTTT.

V usage is TRBV6-5 and J usage is TRBJ2-1; the D gene is possibly TRBD2 (5 bases). CDR1 is MNHEY and CDR2 is SVGAGI in the germline V gene. Between the trimmed V and J ends, which lost 6 bases and 7 bases, there was a span of 19 bases. This CDR3 comprises 15 residues. This chain's CDR3 is CASSLRRTTGNEQFF. The CDR3 region has the DNA TGTGCCAGCAGCCTGAGGAGGACCACGGGAAATGAGCAGTTCTTC.

The CDR3 region is CASSLVRTSGRGEQFF. The CDR3, as DNA: TGTGCCAGCAGCTTAGTGCGTACTAGCGGGAGAGGTGAGCAGTTCTTC. The chain carries TRBV7-8 and TRBJ2-1; 11 positions agree with TRBD2. The trim removed 1 base at V and 9 bases at J, leaving 8 bases unmatched. The CDR3 has 16 amino acids. Germline values: CDR1 SGHVS, CDR2 FQNEAQ.

This clone was seen a single time. V gene TRBV29-1 combines with J gene TRBJ1-2; 8 nucleotides agree with TRBD1. V was clipped by 4 bases and J by 0 bases; unmatched bases: 4. The germline V gene has CDR1 SQVTM and CDR2 ANQGSEA. The CDR3 contains 14 residues. For the CDR3, the DNA is TGCAGCGTTGGACAGGGGAGCTCTAACTATGGCTACACCTTC. Translating gives CSVGQGSSNYGYTF.